This entry concerns a single TCR beta chain. Its cognate antigen is unknown. These data come from a study of T cell responses to AZD1222 COVID-19 vaccine. Overall study results and limits: Vaccine-associated CD4 TCRs ranged over spike, dominating at 160-218 and 743-854. Repertoire sampling happened only post peak T cell response.

Using immunoSEQ multiplex PCR, the repertoire was profiled, and TCRdb retains in-frame clones only, with some absent. The sample carries roughly 95,000 clones, roughly 90% recorded once. This CDR3 is 17 amino acids long. CDR1 is LNHDA and CDR2 is SQIVND in the germline V gene (reference sequence). Trimming took 6 bases from V and 2 from J, leaving 17 bases between them. The chain uses TRBV19 and TRBJ1-6; D not certain. Sequences were derived from peripheral blood, sampled on day 0 of AZD1222 vaccination. This receptor was identified in an adult in good health. CDR3 residues: CASSPEGRITYNSPLHF. The CDR3 bases are TGTGCCAGTAGCCCGGAGGGCAGGATCACCTATAATTCACCCCTCCACTTT.